The source of this T cell receptor (beta chain) is a study of blood T cells in healthy people across ages. This clonotype was observed once. The second PCR ran roughly 6 to 12 cycles with a sample-barcoded 5' primer and J-beta primers. A single record per CDR3 protein comes from TCRdb applying MiXCR to the 5' RACE reads. The profile shows approximately 900,000 distinct CDR3 sequences, 25% to 35% of them singletons. The germline V gene has CDR1 MNHEY and CDR2 SMNVEV (reference sequence). The CDR3 loop spans 16 amino acids. J lost 6 bases, V lost 4 bases, and 12 bases had no gene match. The data were also submitted as part of a second study, on T cells of mothers and their children.

This receptor was taken from a woman in her 40s in good health. This chain links TRBV27 with TRBJ2-7; 10 nucleotides line up with TRBD1. The sample comprised blood. The CDR3 nucleotides read TGTGCCAGCAGTTCGGGCGGGACAGGGGTATCAGGCGAGCAGTACTTC. Translation: CASSSGGTGVSGEQYF.